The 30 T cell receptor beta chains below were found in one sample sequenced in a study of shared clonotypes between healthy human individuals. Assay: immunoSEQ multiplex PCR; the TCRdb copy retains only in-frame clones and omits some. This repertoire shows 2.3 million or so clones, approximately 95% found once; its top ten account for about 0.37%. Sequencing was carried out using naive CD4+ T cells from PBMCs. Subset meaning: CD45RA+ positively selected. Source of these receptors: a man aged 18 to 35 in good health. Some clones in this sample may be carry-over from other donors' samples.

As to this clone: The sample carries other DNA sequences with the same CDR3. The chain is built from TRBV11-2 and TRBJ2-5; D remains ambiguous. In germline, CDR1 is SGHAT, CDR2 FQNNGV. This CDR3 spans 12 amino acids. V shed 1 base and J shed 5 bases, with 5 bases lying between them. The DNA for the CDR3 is TGTGCCAGCAGCTTAGGTCGGGAGACCCAGTACTTC. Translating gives CASSLGRETQYF.

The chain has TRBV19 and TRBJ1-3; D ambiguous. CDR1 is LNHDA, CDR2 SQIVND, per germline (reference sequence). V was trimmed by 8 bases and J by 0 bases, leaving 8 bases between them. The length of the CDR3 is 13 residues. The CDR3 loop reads CASSTNSGNTIYF. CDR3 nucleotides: TGTGCCAGTTCTACTAACTCTGGAAACACCATATATTTT.

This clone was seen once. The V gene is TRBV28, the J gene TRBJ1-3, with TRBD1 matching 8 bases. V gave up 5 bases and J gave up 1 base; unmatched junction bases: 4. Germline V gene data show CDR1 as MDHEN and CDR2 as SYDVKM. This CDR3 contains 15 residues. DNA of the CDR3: TGTGCCAGCAGTCCCTGGACAGGGTCTGGAAACACCATATATTTT. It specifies CASSPWTGSGNTIYF.

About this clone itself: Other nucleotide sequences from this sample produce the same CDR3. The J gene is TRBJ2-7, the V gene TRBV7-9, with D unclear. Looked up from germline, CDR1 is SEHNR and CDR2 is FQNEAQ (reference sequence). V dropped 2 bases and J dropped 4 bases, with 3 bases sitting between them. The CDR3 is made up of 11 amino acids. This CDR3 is CASSLRYEQYF. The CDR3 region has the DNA TGTGCCAGCAGCTTAAGGTACGAGCAGTACTTC. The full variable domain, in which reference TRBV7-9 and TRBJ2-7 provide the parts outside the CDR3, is DTGVSQNPRHKITKRGQNVTFRCDPISEHNRLYWYRQTLGQGPEFLTYFQNEAQLEKSRLLSDRFSAERPKGSFSTLEIQRTEQGDSAMYLCASSLRYEQYFGPGTRLTVT.

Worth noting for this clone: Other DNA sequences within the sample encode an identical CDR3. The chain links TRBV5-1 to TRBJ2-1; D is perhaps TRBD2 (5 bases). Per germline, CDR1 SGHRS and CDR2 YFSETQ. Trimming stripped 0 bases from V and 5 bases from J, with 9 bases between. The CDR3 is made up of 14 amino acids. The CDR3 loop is CASSLASGNNEQFF. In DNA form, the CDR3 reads TGCGCCAGCAGCTTGGCGAGCGGTAACAATGAGCAGTTCTTC.

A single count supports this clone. CDR3 nucleotides: TGTGCCAGCAGCTGGGGGCGGGAGGTAGAGACCCAGTACTTC. This translates into CASSWGREVETQYF. The chain uses TRBV7-2 and TRBJ2-5; 8 nucleotides agree with TRBD2. J lost 4 bases, V lost 4 bases, and 5 bases had no gene match. The CDR3 loop spans 14 amino acids. Germline CDR1 reads SGHTA; CDR2 reads FQGNSA.

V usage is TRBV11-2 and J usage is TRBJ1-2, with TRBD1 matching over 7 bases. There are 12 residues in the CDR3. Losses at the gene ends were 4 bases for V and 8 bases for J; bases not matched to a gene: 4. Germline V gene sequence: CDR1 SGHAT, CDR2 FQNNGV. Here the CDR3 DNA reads TGTGCCAGCAGCTACTACAGGGGAGGCTACACCTTC. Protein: CASSYYRGGYTF.

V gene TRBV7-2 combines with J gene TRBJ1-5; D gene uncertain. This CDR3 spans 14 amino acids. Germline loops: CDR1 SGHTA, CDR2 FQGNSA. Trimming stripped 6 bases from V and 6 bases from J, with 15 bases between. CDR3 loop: CASSSLLTAQPQHF. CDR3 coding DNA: TGTGCCAGCAGTTCCCTTCTAACGGCTCAGCCCCAGCATTTT.

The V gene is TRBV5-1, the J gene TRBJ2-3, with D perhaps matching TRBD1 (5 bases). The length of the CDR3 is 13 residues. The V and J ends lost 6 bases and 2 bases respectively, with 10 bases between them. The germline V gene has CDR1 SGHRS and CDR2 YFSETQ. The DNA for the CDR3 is TGCGCCAGCACCCAGGGTTCCACAGATACGCAGTATTTT. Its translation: CASTQGSTDTQYF.

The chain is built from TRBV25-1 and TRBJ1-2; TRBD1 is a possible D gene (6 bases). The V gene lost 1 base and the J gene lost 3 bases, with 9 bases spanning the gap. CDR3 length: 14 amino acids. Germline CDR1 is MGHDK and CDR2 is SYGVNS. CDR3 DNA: TGTGCCAGCAGTGAATTTCACAGGGACTATGGCTACACCTTC. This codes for CASSEFHRDYGYTF.

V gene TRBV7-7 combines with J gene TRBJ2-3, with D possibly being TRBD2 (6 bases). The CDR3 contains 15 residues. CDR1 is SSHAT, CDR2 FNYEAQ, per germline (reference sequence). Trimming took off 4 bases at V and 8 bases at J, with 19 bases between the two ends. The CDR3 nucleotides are TGTGCCAGCAGCTCTCTAGCGCCCGGCACCGCTACGCAGTATTTT. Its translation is CASSSLAPGTATQYF.

CDR3: CASSLGDRPSGNTIYF. The CDR3 nucleotides read TGTGCCAGCAGCTTAGGTGACAGACCTTCTGGAAACACCATATATTTT. The rearrangement uses TRBV7-9 and TRBJ1-3; possible D gene TRBD1, 5 bases. The ends were cut back, 1 base at V and 1 base at J, with 11 bases in the middle. This CDR3 region has 16 residues. Germline assignment: CDR1 SEHNR and CDR2 FQNEAQ (reference sequence). The full variable domain, in which reference TRBV7-9 and TRBJ1-3 provide the parts outside the CDR3, is DTGVSQNPRHKITKRGQNVTFRCDPISEHNRLYWYRQTLGQGPEFLTYFQNEAQLEKSRLLSDRFSAERPKGSFSTLEIQRTEQGDSAMYLCASSLGDRPSGNTIYFGEGSWLTVV.

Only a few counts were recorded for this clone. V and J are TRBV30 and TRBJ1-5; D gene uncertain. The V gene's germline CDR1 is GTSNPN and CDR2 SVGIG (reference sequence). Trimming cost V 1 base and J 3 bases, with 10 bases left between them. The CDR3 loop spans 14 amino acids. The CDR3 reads CAWSAGSFNQPQHF. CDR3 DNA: TGTGCCTGGAGTGCAGGCAGTTTCAATCAGCCCCAGCATTTT.

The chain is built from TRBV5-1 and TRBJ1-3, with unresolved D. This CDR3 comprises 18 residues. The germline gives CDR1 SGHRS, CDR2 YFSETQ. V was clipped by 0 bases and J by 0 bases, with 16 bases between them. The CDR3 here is CASSLEARPGNSGNTIYF. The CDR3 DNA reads TGCGCCAGCAGCTTGGAGGCAAGACCGGGAAACTCTGGAAACACCATATATTTT. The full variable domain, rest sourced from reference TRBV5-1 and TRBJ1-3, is KAGVTQTPRYLIKTRGQQVTLSCSPISGHRSVSWYQQTPGQGLQFLFEYFSETQRNKGNFPGRFSGRQFSNSRSEMNVSTLELGDSALYLCASSLEARPGNSGNTIYFGEGSWLTVV.

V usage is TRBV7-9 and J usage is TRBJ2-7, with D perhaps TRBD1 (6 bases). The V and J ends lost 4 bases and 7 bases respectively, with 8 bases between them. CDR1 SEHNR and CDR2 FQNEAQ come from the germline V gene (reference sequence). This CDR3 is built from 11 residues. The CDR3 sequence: CASSSRGEQYF. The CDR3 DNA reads TGTGCCAGCAGCTCCAGGGGAGAGCAGTACTTC. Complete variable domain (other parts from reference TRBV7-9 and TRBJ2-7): DTGVSQNPRHKITKRGQNVTFRCDPISEHNRLYWYRQTLGQGPEFLTYFQNEAQLEKSRLLSDRFSAERPKGSFSTLEIQRTEQGDSAMYLCASSSRGEQYFGPGTRLTVT.

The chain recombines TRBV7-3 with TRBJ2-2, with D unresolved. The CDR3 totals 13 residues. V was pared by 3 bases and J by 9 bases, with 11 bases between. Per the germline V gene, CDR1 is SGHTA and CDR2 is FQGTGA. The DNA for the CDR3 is TGTGCCAGCAGCTTCTCTGGCGACCGGGAGCTGTTTTTT. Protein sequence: CASSFSGDRELFF.

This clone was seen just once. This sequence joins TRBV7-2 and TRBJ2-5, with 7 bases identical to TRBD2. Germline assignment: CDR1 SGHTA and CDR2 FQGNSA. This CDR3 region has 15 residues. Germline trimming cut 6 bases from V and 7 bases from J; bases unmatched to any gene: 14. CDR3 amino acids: CASRDEGLAVGTQYF. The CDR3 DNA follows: TGTGCCAGCAGGGACGAAGGGCTAGCGGTAGGGACCCAGTACTTC.

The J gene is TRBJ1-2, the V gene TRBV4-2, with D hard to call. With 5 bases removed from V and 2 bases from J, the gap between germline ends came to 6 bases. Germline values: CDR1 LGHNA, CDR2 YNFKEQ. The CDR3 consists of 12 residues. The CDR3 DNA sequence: TGTGCCAGCAGCACGTCAAACTATGGCTACACCTTC. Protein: CASSTSNYGYTF.

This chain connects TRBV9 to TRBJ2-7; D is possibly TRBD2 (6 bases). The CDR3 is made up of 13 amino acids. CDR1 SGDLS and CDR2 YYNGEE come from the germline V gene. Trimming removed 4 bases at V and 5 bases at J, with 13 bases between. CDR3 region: CASSSGTWNEQYF. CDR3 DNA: TGTGCCAGCAGCTCCGGGACTTGGAACGAGCAGTACTTC.

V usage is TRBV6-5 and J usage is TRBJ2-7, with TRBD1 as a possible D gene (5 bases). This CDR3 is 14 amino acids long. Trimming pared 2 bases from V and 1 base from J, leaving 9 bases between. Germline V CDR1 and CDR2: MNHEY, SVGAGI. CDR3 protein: CASSYRGASYEQYF. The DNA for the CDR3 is TGTGCCAGCAGTTACAGGGGTGCATCCTACGAGCAGTACTTC.

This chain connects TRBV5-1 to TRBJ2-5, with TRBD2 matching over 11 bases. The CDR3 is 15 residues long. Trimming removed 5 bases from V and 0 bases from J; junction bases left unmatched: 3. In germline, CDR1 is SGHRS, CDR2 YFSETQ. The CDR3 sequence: CASSWTSGYQETQYF. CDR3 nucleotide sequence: TGCGCCAGCAGTTGGACTAGCGGGTACCAAGAGACCCAGTACTTC.

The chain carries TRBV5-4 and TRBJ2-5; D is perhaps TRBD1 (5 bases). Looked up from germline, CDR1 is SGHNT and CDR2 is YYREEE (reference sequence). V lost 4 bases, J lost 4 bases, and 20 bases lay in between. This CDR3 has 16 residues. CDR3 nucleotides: TGTGCCAGCAGCAATCCGAGGCAGACTCAGGGAGAGACCCAGTACTTC. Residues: CASSNPRQTQGETQYF.

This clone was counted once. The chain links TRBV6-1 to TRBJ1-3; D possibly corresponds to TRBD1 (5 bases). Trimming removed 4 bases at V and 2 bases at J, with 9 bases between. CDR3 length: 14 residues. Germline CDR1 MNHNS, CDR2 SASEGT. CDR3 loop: CASSVRVPGNTIYF. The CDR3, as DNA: TGTGCCAGCAGTGTCAGGGTCCCTGGAAACACCATATATTTT.

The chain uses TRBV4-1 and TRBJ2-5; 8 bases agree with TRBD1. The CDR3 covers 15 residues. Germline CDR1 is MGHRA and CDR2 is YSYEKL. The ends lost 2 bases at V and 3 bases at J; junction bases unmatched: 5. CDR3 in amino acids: CASSQPGTGKETQYF. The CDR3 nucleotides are TGCGCCAGCAGCCAACCCGGGACAGGAAAAGAGACCCAGTACTTC.

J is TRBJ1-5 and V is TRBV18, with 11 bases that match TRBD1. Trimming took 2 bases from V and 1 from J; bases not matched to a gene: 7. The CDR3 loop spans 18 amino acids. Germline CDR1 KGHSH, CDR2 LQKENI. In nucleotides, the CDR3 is TGTGCCAGCTCACCAAGATCGGACAGGGGGCGAAGCAATCAGCCCCAGCATTTT. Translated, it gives CASSPRSDRGRSNQPQHF.

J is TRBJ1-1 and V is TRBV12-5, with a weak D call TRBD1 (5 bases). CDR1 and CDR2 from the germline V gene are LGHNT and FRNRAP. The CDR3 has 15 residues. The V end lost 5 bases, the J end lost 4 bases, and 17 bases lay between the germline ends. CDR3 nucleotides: TGTGCTAGTGGTGATCCTCGGGGGGGTCCCACTGAAGCTTTCTTT. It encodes CASGDPRGGPTEAFF. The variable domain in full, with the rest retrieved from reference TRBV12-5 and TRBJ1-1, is DARVTQTPRHKVTEMGQEVTMRCQPILGHNTVFWYRQTMMQGLELLAYFRNRAPLDDSGMPKDRFSAEMPDATLATLKIQPSEPRDSAVYFCASGDPRGGPTEAFFGQGTRLTVV.

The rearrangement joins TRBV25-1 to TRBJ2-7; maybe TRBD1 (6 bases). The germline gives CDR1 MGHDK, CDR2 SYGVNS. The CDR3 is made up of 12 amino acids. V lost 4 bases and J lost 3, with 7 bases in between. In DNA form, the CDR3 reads TGTGCCAGCAGTGGGACAGACTACGAGCAGTACTTC. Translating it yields CASSGTDYEQYF.

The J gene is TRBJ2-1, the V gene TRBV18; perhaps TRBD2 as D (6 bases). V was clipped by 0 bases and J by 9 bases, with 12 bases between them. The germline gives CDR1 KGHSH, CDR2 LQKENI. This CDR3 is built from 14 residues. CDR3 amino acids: CASSPPETRGEQFF. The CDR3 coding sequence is TGTGCCAGCTCACCACCGGAGACTAGGGGTGAGCAGTTCTTC.

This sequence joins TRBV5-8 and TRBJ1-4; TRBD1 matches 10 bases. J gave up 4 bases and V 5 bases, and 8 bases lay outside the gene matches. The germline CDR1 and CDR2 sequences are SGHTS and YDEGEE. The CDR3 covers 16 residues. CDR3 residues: CASSTGTGALNEKLFF. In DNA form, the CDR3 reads TGTGCCAGCAGTACCGGGACAGGGGCCCTTAATGAAAAACTGTTTTTT.

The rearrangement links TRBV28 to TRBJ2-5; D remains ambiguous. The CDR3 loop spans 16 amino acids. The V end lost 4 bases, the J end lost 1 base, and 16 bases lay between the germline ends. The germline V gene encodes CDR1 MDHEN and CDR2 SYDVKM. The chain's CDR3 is CASSSHSPRTQETQYF. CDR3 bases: TGTGCCAGCAGTTCCCACTCACCCAGGACCCAAGAGACCCAGTACTTC.